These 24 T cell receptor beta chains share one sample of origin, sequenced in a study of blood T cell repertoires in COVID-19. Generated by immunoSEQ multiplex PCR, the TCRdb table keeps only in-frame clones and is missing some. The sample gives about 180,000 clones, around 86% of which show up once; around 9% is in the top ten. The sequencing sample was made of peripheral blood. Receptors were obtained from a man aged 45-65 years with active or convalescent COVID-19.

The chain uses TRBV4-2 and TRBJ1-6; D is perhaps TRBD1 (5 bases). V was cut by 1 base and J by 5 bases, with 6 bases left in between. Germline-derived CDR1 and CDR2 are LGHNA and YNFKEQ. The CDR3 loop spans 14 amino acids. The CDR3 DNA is TGTGCCAGCAGCCAAGCACAGGATAATTCACCCCTCCACTTT. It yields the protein CASSQAQDNSPLHF.

The CDR3 DNA reads as TGTGCCAGCAGCCCGACTAGCGGGGGGGCCCGGGAGACCCAGTACTTC. Translation gives CASSPTSGGARETQYF. The genes are TRBV13 and TRBJ2-5; TRBD2 matches 14 bases. CDR3 length: 16 residues. CDR1 is PRHDT and CDR2 is FYEKMQ in the germline V gene (reference sequence). Unmatched junction bases numbered 7, after V lost 5 bases and J lost 5 bases.

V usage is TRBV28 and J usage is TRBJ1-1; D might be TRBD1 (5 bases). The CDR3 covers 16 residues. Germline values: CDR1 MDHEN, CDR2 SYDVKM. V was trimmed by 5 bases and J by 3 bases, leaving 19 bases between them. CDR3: CASSPLKGGVYTEAFF. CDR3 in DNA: TGTGCCAGCAGTCCCCTTAAGGGAGGGGTGTACACTGAAGCTTTCTTT.

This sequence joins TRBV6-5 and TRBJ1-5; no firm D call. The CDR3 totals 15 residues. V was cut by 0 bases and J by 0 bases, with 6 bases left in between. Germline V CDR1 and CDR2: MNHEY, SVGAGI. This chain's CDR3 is CASSYSVSSNQPQHF. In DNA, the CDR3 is TGTGCCAGCAGTTACTCGGTTAGTAGCAATCAGCCCCAGCATTTT.

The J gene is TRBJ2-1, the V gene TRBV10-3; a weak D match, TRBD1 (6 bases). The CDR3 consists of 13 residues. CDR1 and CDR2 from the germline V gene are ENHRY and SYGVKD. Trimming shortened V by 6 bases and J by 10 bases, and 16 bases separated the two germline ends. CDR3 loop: CAIREDSTMEQFF. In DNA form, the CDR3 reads TGTGCCATCAGGGAGGACAGTACGATGGAGCAGTTCTTC.

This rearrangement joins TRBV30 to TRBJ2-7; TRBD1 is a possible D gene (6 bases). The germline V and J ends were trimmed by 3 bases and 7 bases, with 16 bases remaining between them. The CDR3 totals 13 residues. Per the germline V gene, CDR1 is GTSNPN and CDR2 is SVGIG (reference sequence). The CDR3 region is CAWRTQGPGEQYF. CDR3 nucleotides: TGTGCCTGGAGGACACAGGGCCCCGGGGAGCAGTACTTC.

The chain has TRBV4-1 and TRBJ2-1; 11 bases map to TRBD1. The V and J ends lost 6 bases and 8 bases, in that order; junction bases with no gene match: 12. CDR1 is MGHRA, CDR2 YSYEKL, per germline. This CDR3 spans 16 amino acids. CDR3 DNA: TGCGCCAGCAGGTTAAGCGGGACAGGGGGTAGGGATGAGCAGTTCTTC. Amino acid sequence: CASRLSGTGGRDEQFF.

The CDR3 region has the DNA TGTGCCATCAGTGATGCAGGGGTCTCTGAAGCTTTCTTT. This gives the protein CAISDAGVSEAFF. V is TRBV10-3 and J is TRBJ1-1; TRBD1 is a possible D gene (6 bases). This CDR3 has 13 amino acids. The germline V gene encodes CDR1 ENHRY and CDR2 SYGVKD. With 3 bases removed from V and 6 bases from J, the gap between germline ends came to 11 bases.

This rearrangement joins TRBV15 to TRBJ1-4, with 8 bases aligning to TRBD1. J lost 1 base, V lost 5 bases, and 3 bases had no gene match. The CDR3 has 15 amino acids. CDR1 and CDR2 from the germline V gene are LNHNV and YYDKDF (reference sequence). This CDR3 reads CATSGDRGTNEKLFF. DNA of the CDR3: TGTGCCACCAGCGGCGACAGGGGAACTAATGAAAAACTGTTTTTT.

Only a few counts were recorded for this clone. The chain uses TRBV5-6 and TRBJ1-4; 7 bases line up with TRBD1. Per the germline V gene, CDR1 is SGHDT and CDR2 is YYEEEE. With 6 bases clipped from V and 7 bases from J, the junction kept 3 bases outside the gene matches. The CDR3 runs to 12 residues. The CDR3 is CASKGAGEKLFF. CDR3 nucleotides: TGTGCCAGCAAGGGGGCTGGTGAAAAACTGTTTTTT.

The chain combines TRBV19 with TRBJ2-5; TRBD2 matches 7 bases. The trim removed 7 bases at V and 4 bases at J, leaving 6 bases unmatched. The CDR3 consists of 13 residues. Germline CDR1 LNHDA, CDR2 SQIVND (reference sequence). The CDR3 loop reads CASTTPGGETQYF. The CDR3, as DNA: TGTGCCAGTACCACCCCGGGGGGAGAGACCCAGTACTTC.

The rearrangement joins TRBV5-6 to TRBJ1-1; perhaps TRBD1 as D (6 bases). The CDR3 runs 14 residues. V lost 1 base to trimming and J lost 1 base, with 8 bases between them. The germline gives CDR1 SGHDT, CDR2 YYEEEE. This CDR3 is CASSLLQGNTEAFF. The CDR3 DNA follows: TGTGCCAGCAGCTTGTTACAGGGGAACACTGAAGCTTTCTTT.

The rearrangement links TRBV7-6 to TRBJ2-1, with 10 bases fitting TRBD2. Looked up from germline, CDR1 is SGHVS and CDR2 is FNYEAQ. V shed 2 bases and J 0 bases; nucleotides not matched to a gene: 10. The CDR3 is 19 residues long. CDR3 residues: CASSLSRDQREGSYNEQFF. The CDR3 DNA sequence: TGTGCCAGCAGCTTAAGTCGAGACCAGCGGGAGGGCTCCTACAATGAGCAGTTCTTC.

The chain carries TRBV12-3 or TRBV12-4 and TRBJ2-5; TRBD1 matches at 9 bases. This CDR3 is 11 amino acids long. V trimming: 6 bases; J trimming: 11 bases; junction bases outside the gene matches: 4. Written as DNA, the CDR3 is TGTGCCAGCAGCCACGGACAGGGGCAGTACTTC. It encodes CASSHGQGQYF.

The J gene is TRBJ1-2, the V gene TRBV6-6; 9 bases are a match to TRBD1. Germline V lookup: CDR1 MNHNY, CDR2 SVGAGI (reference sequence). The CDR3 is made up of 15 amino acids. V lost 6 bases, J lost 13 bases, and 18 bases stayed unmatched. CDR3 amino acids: CASSEPGQGGLRCTF. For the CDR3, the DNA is TGTGCCAGCAGCGAGCCGGGACAGGGAGGTCTGCGTTGCACCTTC.

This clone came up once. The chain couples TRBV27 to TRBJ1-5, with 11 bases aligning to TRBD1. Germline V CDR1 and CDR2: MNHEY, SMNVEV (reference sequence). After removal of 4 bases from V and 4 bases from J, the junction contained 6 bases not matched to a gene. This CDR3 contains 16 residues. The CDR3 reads CASSSGQGVTNQPQHF. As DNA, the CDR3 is TGTGCCAGCAGTTCGGGACAGGGGGTAACAAATCAGCCCCAGCATTTT.

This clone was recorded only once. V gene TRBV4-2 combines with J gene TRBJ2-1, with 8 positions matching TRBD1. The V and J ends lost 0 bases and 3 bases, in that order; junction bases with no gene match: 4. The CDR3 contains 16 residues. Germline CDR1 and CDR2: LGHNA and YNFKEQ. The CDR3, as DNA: TGTGCCAGCAGCCAAGATAGAGGACAGGGCTACAATGAGCAGTTCTTC. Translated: CASSQDRGQGYNEQFF.

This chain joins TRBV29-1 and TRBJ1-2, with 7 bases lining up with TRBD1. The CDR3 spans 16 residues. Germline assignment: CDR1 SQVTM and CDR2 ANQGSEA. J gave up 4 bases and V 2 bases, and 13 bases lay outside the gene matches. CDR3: CSVEYGPTGISYGYTF. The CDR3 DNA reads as TGCAGCGTTGAATACGGGCCGACAGGGATTTCCTATGGCTACACCTTC.

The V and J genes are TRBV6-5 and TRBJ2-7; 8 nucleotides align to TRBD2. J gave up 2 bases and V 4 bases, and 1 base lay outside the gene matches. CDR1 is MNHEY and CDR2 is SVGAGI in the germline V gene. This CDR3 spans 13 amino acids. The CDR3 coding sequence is TGTGCCAGCAGTTGGCGGGGGGCCTACGAGCAGTACTTC. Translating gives CASSWRGAYEQYF.

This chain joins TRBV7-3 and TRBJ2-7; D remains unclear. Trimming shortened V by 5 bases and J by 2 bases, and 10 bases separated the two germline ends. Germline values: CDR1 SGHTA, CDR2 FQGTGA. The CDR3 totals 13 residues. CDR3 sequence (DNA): TGTGCCAGCAGCATTAATCCCGCCTACGAGCAGTACTTC. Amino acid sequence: CASSINPAYEQYF.

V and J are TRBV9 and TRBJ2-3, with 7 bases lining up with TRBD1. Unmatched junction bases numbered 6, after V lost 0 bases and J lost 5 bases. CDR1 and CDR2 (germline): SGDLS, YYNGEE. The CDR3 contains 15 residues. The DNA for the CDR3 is TGTGCCAGCAGCGTAGCGAATACAGGGGAAGATACGCAGTATTTT. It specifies CASSVANTGEDTQYF.

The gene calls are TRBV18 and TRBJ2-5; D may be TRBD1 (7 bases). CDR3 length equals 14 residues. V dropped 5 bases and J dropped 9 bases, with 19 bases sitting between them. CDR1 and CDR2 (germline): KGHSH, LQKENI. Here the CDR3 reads CASSANTGEAAQYF. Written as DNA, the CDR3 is TGTGCCAGCTCAGCCAACACAGGGGAGGCGGCCCAGTACTTC.

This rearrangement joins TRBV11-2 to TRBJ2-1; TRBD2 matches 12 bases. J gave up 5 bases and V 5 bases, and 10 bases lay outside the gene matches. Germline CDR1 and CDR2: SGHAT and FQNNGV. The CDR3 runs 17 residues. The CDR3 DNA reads TGTGCCAGCAGCACCCGACTAGCGGGAGAAAGGGACAATGAGCAGTTCTTC. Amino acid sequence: CASSTRLAGERDNEQFF.

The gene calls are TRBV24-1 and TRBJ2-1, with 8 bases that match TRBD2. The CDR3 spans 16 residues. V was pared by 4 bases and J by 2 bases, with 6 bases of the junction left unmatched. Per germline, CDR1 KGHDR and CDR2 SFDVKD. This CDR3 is CATSDQAGAPYNEQFF. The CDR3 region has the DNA TGTGCCACCAGTGACCAAGCGGGGGCCCCCTACAATGAGCAGTTCTTC.